The 2 T cell receptor beta chains below were found in one sample sequenced in a study of CD8 T cells in Susac syndrome. The RNA, about 0.5 to 1 ug, was put through reverse transcription using random hexamers. TCRdb used MiXCR to reprocess the immunoSEQ multiplex PCR reads, holding one entry per CDR3 protein. The top ten hold approximately 0.12% of the sample, which has about 430,000 distinct CDR3 sequences, around 85% seen once. Sequencing input: CD8+ T cells from PBMCs. These TCRs come from a human donor with multiple sclerosis.

In this sample, this clonotype turned up once. V is TRBV7-6 and J is TRBJ2-1; tentatively, D is TRBD2 (5 bases). CDR3 length: 17 residues. Trimming removed 5 bases from V and 3 bases from J, with 20 bases in between. The V gene's germline CDR1 is SGHVS and CDR2 FNYEAQ. The DNA for the CDR3 is TGTGCCAGCAGCCCTCCCCCGCGAGGGAAAGACTACAATGAGCAGTTCTTC. This codes for CASSPPPRGKDYNEQFF.

The gene calls are TRBV5-1 and TRBJ1-3; tentative D call: TRBD1 (5 bases). Trimming removed 0 bases at V and 0 bases at J, with 7 bases between. The CDR3 is 15 amino acids. Germline lookup yields CDR1 SGHRS and CDR2 YFSETQ. CDR3 residues: CASSLDGGSGNTIYF. For the CDR3, the DNA is TGCGCCAGCAGCTTGGATGGGGGCTCTGGAAACACCATATATTTT.